These 14 T cell receptor beta chains were all obtained from the same sample, sequenced in a study of post-analysis software for immune sequencing data. General study results and limits: In patients, TRBV5-6, TRBV5-1 and TRBV20-1 belonged to five or six TRBV segments found more frequently than in controls.

Their antigen targets remain unknown. Libraries were made from TCR beta cDNA, and they carried unique molecular identifiers. Via MiXCR, TCRdb re-called the PCR reads, giving one row per CDR3 protein. The sample consists of about 680,000 distinct CDR3 sequences, around 60% of them appearing once. The specimen sequenced was blood. These receptors came from a girl aged 2-10 years with multiple sclerosis.

This chain uses TRBV20-1 with TRBJ1-2; 8 nucleotides line up with TRBD1. V trimming: 5 bases; J trimming: 7 bases; junction bases outside the gene matches: 12. CDR3 length: 14 residues. The germline CDR1 and CDR2 sequences are DFQATT and SNEGSKA (reference sequence). For the CDR3, the DNA is TGCAGTGCTGGCTCAGGGGGCGTTAAGCCTGGCTACACCTTC. Its translation is CSAGSGGVKPGYTF.

This chain uses TRBV5-1 with TRBJ2-3, with 7 bases that match TRBD1. The CDR3 totals 13 residues. CDR1 is SGHRS, CDR2 YFSETQ, per germline. The V and J ends lost 4 bases and 9 bases, in that order; junction bases with no gene match: 8. CDR3 bases: TGCGCCAGCAGCGTAGACCGGGACAGAACGCAGTATTTT. It yields the protein CASSVDRDRTQYF.

J is TRBJ1-1 and V is TRBV11-3, with TRBD1 as a possible D gene (5 bases). V gave up 5 bases and J gave up 6 bases, with 13 bases separating them. Germline V gives CDR1 SGHNT, CDR2 YENEEA. CDR3 length: 13 amino acids. The CDR3 loop is CASSPLGDSEAFF. CDR3 bases: TGTGCCAGCAGCCCATTGGGGGACTCTGAAGCTTTCTTT. Drawing the rest from reference TRBV11-3 and TRBJ1-1, the complete variable domain is EAGVVQSPRYKIIEKKQPVAFWCNPISGHNTLYWYLQNLGQGPELLIRYENEEAVDDSQLPKDRFSAERLKGVDSTLKIQPAELGDSAVYLCASSPLGDSEAFFGQGTRLTVV.

This clonotype came up a few times. The chain couples TRBV12-3 or TRBV12-4 to TRBJ1-1; TRBD1 is a possible D gene (5 bases). The CDR3 length is 15 residues. Deletions cut 6 bases from V and 1 base from J, with 15 bases between. The CDR3 region has the DNA TGTGCCAGCAGCCTGCATCGGGGACGGAACACTGAAGCTTTCTTT. Amino acids: CASSLHRGRNTEAFF.

The chain is built from TRBV7-9 and TRBJ2-5; D ambiguous. The end of the DNA aligns better with TRBJ2-7, so the J call may be wrong. Germline-derived CDR1 and CDR2 are SEHNR and FQNEAQ (reference sequence). The CDR3 loop spans 12 amino acids. DNA for the CDR3: TGTGCCAGCAGCTTAAGTCGTGGCGAGCAGTACTTC. Encoded protein: CASSLSRGEQYF.

In this sample, this clonotype turned up a few times. J is TRBJ2-1 and V is TRBV4-1; no clear D gene. Germline V gives CDR1 MGHRA, CDR2 YSYEKL. V was trimmed by 4 bases and J by 7 bases, leaving 8 bases between them. The CDR3 extends over 12 amino acids. The CDR3 sequence: CASSRATNEQFF. The CDR3 region has the DNA TGCGCCAGCAGCCGTGCTACTAATGAGCAGTTCTTC.

V is TRBV6-5 and J is TRBJ2-7, with 9 bases aligning to TRBD2. V shed 0 bases, J shed 5 bases, and the junction held 8 bases outside the gene matches. Germline V gives CDR1 MNHEY, CDR2 SVGAGI. This CDR3 contains 16 residues. The CDR3 DNA is TGTGCCAGCAGTTACTCGAAAAGCGGGAGGTGGGACGAGCAGTACTTC. It translates to CASSYSKSGRWDEQYF.

The rearrangement joins TRBV10-2 to TRBJ2-4; D is ambiguous. Trimming left V 7 bases short and J 9 bases short, with 13 bases between. The CDR3 is made up of 12 amino acids. From germline, CDR1 is WSHSY and CDR2 SAAADI. The CDR3 loop is CASTEMGGIQYF. As DNA, the CDR3 is TGCGCCAGCACGGAGATGGGTGGCATTCAGTACTTC.

Note on this clonotype: A junction boundary mismatches the germline segment, possibly from a read error. V usage is TRBV20-1 and J usage is TRBJ2-7; D is possibly TRBD1 (6 bases). CDR3 length equals 11 residues. Germline CDR1 DFQATT, CDR2 SNEGSKA (reference sequence). CDR3 loop: CSTRTEYEQYF. CDR3 sequence (DNA): TGCAGTACTAGGACAGAATACGAGCAGTACTTC.

This rearrangement joins TRBV20-1 to TRBJ2-3; D call uncertain. The V end lost 2 bases, the J end lost 0 bases, and 9 bases lay between the germline ends. Germline V lookup: CDR1 DFQATT, CDR2 SNEGSKA (reference sequence). The CDR3 has 14 amino acids. The CDR3 region is CSARQSASTDTQYF. Written as DNA, the CDR3 is TGCAGTGCTAGACAGTCAGCTAGCACAGATACGCAGTATTTT.

As concerns this clonotype: Germline is not matched at one junction end, which may reflect a read error. V and J are TRBV18 and TRBJ2-7; 15 positions match TRBD2. The length of the CDR3 is 18 residues. The germline V gene encodes CDR1 KGHSH and CDR2 LQKENI. The CDR3 DNA follows: TGTGCCGGCTCACCCCACGGACTAGCGGGAGGGATGAGCTACGAGCAGTACTTC. Protein product: CAGSPHGLAGGMSYEQYF.

The chain links TRBV12-3 or TRBV12-4 to TRBJ1-2; D unclear. The ends were cut back, 8 bases at V and 5 bases at J, with 12 bases in the middle. The CDR3 loop spans 12 amino acids. CDR3 nucleotides: TGTGCCAGCGGGCCGGGCCTATATGGCTACACCTTC. Encoded protein: CASGPGLYGYTF.

The rearrangement links TRBV7-3 to TRBJ2-1; 7 bases map to TRBD2. Germline trimming cut 9 bases from V and 0 bases from J; bases unmatched to any gene: 8. The CDR3 is 15 residues long. CDR1 and CDR2 from the germline V gene are SGHTA and FQGTGA. CDR3 sequence (DNA): TGTGCCAGTGCCTCTAGCGGCCCCTCCTACAATGAGCAGTTCTTC. Its translation: CASASSGPSYNEQFF.

The chain carries TRBV9 and TRBJ2-5, with 10 bases that match TRBD2. The CDR3 covers 15 residues. With V trimmed by 5 bases and J by 2 bases, 6 bases remained unmatched. Germline values: CDR1 SGDLS, CDR2 YYNGEE. The CDR3 sequence is CASRRSGRDQETQYF. The CDR3 region has the DNA TGTGCCAGCAGACGCAGCGGGAGGGATCAAGAGACCCAGTACTTC.